Presented here are 17 T cell receptor beta chains from one specimen sequenced in a study of PD-1 blockade in classical Hodgkin lymphoma. Exposure to brentuximab vedotin varied, and each patient had relapsed following autologous stem cell transplantation. Generated by immunoSEQ multiplex PCR, the TCRdb table keeps only in-frame clones and is missing some. The repertoire holds tens of thousands of clones, with roughly 80% as singletons. Sequences were derived from peripheral blood mononuclear cells (PBMCs), sampled at baseline. All receptors derive from a human donor with classical Hodgkin lymphoma.

The V and J genes are TRBV13 and TRBJ2-6, with D possibly being TRBD1 (7 bases). Trimming removed 4 bases from V and 1 base from J, with 11 bases in between. Per germline, CDR1 PRHDT and CDR2 FYEKMQ (reference sequence). The CDR3 contains 16 residues. Here the CDR3 DNA reads TGTGCCAGCAGCTCACAGGGGAGGTCTGGGGCCAACGTCCTGACTTTC. This gives the protein CASSSQGRSGANVLTF.

The chain carries TRBV7-9 and TRBJ2-7; 9 positions match TRBD2. The junction had 2 bases not matched to a gene; V was cut back by 1 base and J by 4 bases. The CDR3 is 14 residues long. Germline lookup yields CDR1 SEHNR and CDR2 FQNEAQ (reference sequence). The CDR3 protein is CASSLGLAVYEQYF. The CDR3, as DNA: TGTGCCAGCAGCTTAGGACTAGCGGTATACGAGCAGTACTTC.

This rearrangement joins TRBV27 to TRBJ1-1, with D tentatively TRBD1 (6 bases). CDR3 size: 16 residues. V dropped 4 bases and J dropped 4 bases, with 19 bases sitting between them. CDR1 and CDR2 from the germline V gene are MNHEY and SMNVEV (reference sequence). In nucleotides, the CDR3 is TGTGCCAGCAGTTCAATCCCACAGGGCAGTCGCACTGAAGCTTTCTTT. Protein: CASSSIPQGSRTEAFF.

This sequence joins TRBV6-5 and TRBJ1-1; 7 nucleotides agree with TRBD1. The CDR3 runs 15 residues. The V and J ends lost 3 bases and 3 bases, in that order; junction bases with no gene match: 7. The germline V gene has CDR1 MNHEY and CDR2 SVGAGI. CDR3 protein: CASSYPSGGDTEAFF. CDR3 DNA: TGTGCCAGCAGTTATCCCTCAGGGGGGGACACTGAAGCTTTCTTT.

CDR3 in amino acids: CASSLVSGFNQPQHF. CDR3 nucleotides: TGTGCCAGCAGTTTAGTGTCAGGGTTCAATCAGCCCCAGCATTTT. The J gene is TRBJ1-5, the V gene TRBV28; D possibly corresponds to TRBD1 (5 bases). V dropped 2 bases and J dropped 3 bases, with 11 bases sitting between them. The CDR3 is made up of 15 amino acids. Looked up from germline, CDR1 is MDHEN and CDR2 is SYDVKM.

Only a few counts were recorded for this clone. The chain is built from TRBV6-6 and TRBJ1-4; no reliable D call. The germline V gene encodes CDR1 MNHNY and CDR2 SVGAGI (reference sequence). Deletions cut 10 bases from V and 7 bases from J, with 19 bases between. The CDR3 is 14 amino acids. The CDR3 protein is CATSSLQAGEKLFF. The CDR3 nucleotides are TGTGCCACCTCTTCTCTCCAGGCGGGTGAAAAACTGTTTTTT.

The chain links TRBV6-5 to TRBJ2-7; D uncertain. Trimming shortened V by 0 bases and J by 5 bases, and 14 bases separated the two germline ends. Per the germline V gene, CDR1 is MNHEY and CDR2 is SVGAGI. This CDR3 contains 15 residues. The DNA of the CDR3 is TGTGCCAGCAGTTACTCGACGGGCAGGTCCCACGAGCAGTACTTC. Protein: CASSYSTGRSHEQYF.

The chain has TRBV6-1 and TRBJ1-2, with D possibly being TRBD1 (5 bases). Trimming shortened V by 1 base and J by 7 bases, and 16 bases separated the two germline ends. The CDR3 loop spans 15 amino acids. The germline gives CDR1 MNHNS, CDR2 SASEGT. The CDR3 loop is CASSEGWGFLGGYTF. In nucleotides, the CDR3 is TGTGCCAGCAGTGAAGGGTGGGGGTTTCTAGGTGGCTACACCTTC.

This chain links TRBV7-3 with TRBJ2-2, with D possibly matching TRBD2 (6 bases). The CDR3 is 16 amino acids. Trimming cost V 4 bases and J 5 bases, with 17 bases left between them. From germline, CDR1 is SGHTA and CDR2 FQGTGA. CDR3 nucleotide sequence: TGTGCCAGCAGCTCAACCTCCGGGACTGCAACCGGGGAGCTGTTTTTT. Encoded protein: CASSSTSGTATGELFF. Using reference TRBV7-3 and TRBJ2-2 for the parts outside the CDR3, the full variable domain is GAGVSQTPSNKVTEKGKYVELRCDPISGHTALYWYRQSLGQGPEFLIYFQGTGAADDSGLPNDRFFAVRPEGSVSTLKIQRTERGDSAVYLCASSSTSGTATGELFFGEGSRLTVL.

The chain links TRBV12-5 to TRBJ1-2, with 7 positions matching TRBD1. From germline, CDR1 is LGHNT and CDR2 FRNRAP. V shed 4 bases and J 8 bases; nucleotides not matched to a gene: 7. This CDR3 region has 13 residues. The CDR3 coding sequence is TGTGCTAGTGGTTCCGGACAGGTAGAAGGCTACACCTTC. Encoded protein: CASGSGQVEGYTF.

This clone was counted a few times. The chain couples TRBV6-5 to TRBJ2-7, with 7 bases matching TRBD2. From germline, CDR1 is MNHEY and CDR2 SVGAGI. The CDR3 is 15 amino acids. The junction had 4 bases not matched to a gene; V was cut back by 1 base and J by 1 base. This CDR3 reads CASSYFGEGSYEQYF. CDR3 coding DNA: TGTGCCAGCAGTTACTTTGGGGAGGGGTCCTACGAGCAGTACTTC.

This clone showed up just a few times. The chain recombines TRBV2 with TRBJ1-1; D gene ambiguous. Per the germline V gene, CDR1 is SNHLY and CDR2 is FYNNEI. Trimming took 3 bases from V and 7 from J, leaving 6 bases between them. The CDR3 loop spans 11 amino acids. The CDR3 DNA is TGTGCCAGCAGTGAGGGCTATGAAGCTTTCTTT. It translates to CASSEGYEAFF. The full variable domain, rest sourced from reference TRBV2 and TRBJ1-1, is EPEVTQTPSHQVTQMGQEVILRCVPISNHLYFYWYRQILGQKVEFLVSFYNNEISEKSEIFDDQFSVERPDGSNFTLKIRSTKLEDSAMYFCASSEGYEAFFGQGTRLTVV.

A few counts support this clone. The chain couples TRBV7-3 to TRBJ1-2; 8 bases line up with TRBD1. This CDR3 has 14 residues. Losses at the gene ends were 1 base for V and 6 bases for J; bases not matched to a gene: 4. Germline V gene lookup returns CDR1 SGHTA and CDR2 FQGTGA. CDR3 sequence reads: CASSLRGQGDGYTF. The CDR3 DNA follows: TGTGCCAGCAGCTTAAGAGGACAGGGTGATGGCTACACCTTC. Full variable domain (rest looked up from reference TRBV7-3 and TRBJ1-2): GAGVSQTPSNKVTEKGKYVELRCDPISGHTALYWYRQSLGQGPEFLIYFQGTGAADDSGLPNDRFFAVRPEGSVSTLKIQRTERGDSAVYLCASSLRGQGDGYTFGSGTRLTVV.

This clone was found a few times. The chain combines TRBV30 with TRBJ2-7, with TRBD2 as a possible D gene (5 bases). CDR1 and CDR2 from the germline V gene are GTSNPN and SVGIG (reference sequence). Trimming took 1 base from V and 0 from J, leaving 10 bases between them. The CDR3 is 14 residues long. The CDR3, as DNA: TGTGCCTGGAGTGGAATAGCGAGCTCCTACGAGCAGTACTTC. Its protein product is CAWSGIASSYEQYF.

The rearrangement links TRBV6-1 to TRBJ1-1, with 8 bases that match TRBD1. Germline trimming cut 6 bases from V and 6 bases from J; bases unmatched to any gene: 6. This CDR3 has 13 residues. Germline V gene sequence: CDR1 MNHNS, CDR2 SASEGT. The DNA of the CDR3 is TGTGCCAGCAGACGGACAGGGAGGCCTGAAGCTTTCTTT. It is translated as CASRRTGRPEAFF.

This clone was observed once. V and J are TRBV27 and TRBJ2-2; possibly TRBD1 or TRBD2 for D (5 bases each). The V and J ends lost 2 bases and 6 bases respectively, with 16 bases between them. Germline V gene data show CDR1 as MNHEY and CDR2 as SMNVEV (reference sequence). The CDR3 loop spans 16 amino acids. The CDR3 bases are TGTGCCAGCAGTTTACCCGGTATGAGGGGAGCCGGGGAGCTGTTTTTT. As protein: CASSLPGMRGAGELFF.

The rearrangement links TRBV5-6 to TRBJ1-2; D is possibly TRBD1 (6 bases). This CDR3 is built from 14 residues. V was clipped by 3 bases and J by 8 bases, with 17 bases between them. Germline loops: CDR1 SGHDT, CDR2 YYEEEE. CDR3 region: CASSSLGASSGYTF. CDR3 coding DNA: TGTGCCAGCAGCTCTCTGGGGGCGAGCAGCGGCTACACCTTC.